This TCR beta chain was sequenced during a study of technical replicates of blood from a few donors. This CDR3 contains 15 residues. Germline V CDR1 and CDR2: MNHNY, SVGAGI (reference sequence). The ends were cut back, 0 bases at V and 4 bases at J, with 12 bases in the middle. Generated by immunoSEQ multiplex PCR, the TCRdb table keeps only in-frame clones and is missing some. The data hold approximately 87,000 clones, with approximately 95% observed a single time. The sequenced material came from T cells isolated from PBMCs. The sequence came from a human donor in good health. The chain carries TRBV6-6 and TRBJ2-5, with D perhaps TRBD2 (7 bases). The CDR3 sequence: CASSYSNRGAETQYF. CDR3 sequence (DNA): TGTGCCAGCAGTTACTCGAACCGGGGGGCAGAGACCCAGTACTTC.